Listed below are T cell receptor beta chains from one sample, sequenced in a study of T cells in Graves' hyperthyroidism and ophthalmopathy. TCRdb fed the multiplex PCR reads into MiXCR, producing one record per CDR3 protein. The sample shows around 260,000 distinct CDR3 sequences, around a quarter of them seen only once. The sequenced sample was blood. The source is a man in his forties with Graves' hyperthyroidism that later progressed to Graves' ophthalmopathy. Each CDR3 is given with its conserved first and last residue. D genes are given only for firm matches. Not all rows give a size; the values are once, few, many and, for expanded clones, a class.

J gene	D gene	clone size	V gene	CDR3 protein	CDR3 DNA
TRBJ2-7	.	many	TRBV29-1	CSSGARGDLYEQYF	TGCAGCTCAGGGGCTAGAGGGGACCTATACGAGCAGTACTTC
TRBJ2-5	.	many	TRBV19	CASGHIEETQYF	TGTGCCAGTGGACACATAGAAGAGACCCAGTACTTC
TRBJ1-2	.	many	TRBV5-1	CASSPERGGHGYTF	TGCGCCAGCAGCCCGGAAAGGGGCGGGCATGGCTACACCTTC
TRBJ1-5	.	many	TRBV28	CASSATGLLSNQPQHF	TGTGCCAGCAGTGCCACGGGTCTACTTAGCAATCAGCCCCAGCATTTT
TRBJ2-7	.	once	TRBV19	CASNRDKGNHEQYF	TGTGCCAGTAATCGGGACAAGGGGAACCACGAGCAGTACTTC
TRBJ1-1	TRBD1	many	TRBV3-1	CASSQRGTGVMNTEAFF	TGTGCCAGCAGCCAACGCGGGACAGGGGTTATGAACACTGAAGCTTTCTTT
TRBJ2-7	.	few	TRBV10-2	CASSESLAAGASYEQYF	TGCGCCAGCAGTGAGTCGTTAGCGGCAGGGGCATCCTACGAGCAGTACTTC
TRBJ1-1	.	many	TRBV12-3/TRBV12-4	CASSLAGGVTEAFF	TGTGCCAGCAGTTTGGCGGGGGGCGTTACTGAAGCTTTCTTT
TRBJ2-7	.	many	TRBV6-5	CASSYSQSRYYYEQYF	TGTGCCAGCAGTTACTCGCAGAGTCGTTATTACTACGAGCAGTACTTC
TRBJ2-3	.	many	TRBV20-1	CSASSRSSTDTQYF	TGCAGTGCTAGTAGTCGAAGTAGCACAGATACGCAGTATTTT
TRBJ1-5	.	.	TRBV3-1	CASSQGGVNQPQHF	TGTGCCAGCAGCCAAGGCGGTGTCAATCAGCCCCAGCATTTT
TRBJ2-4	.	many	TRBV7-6	CASSSWARQVMHIQYF	TGTGCCAGCAGCTCCTGGGCGCGACAGGTTATGCACATTCAGTACTTC
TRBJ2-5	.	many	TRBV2	CASRRKSGEEETQYF	TGTGCCAGCAGAAGAAAGTCTGGGGAGGAAGAGACCCAGTACTTC
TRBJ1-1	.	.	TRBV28	CASSLLVRGGTEAFF	TGTGCCAGCAGTTTACTTGTACGAGGGGGCACTGAAGCTTTCTTT
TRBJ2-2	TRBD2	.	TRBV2	CACSGGTANTGELFF	TGTGCCTGCAGCGGGGGGACAGCGAACACCGGGGAGCTGTTTTTT
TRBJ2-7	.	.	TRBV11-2	CASSLSSGERSYEQYF	TGTGCCAGCAGCCTCTCTTCCGGGGAACGTTCCTACGAGCAGTACTTC
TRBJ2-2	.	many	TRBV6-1	CASSEQGMRAGELFF	TGTGCCAGCAGTGAACAGGGGATGAGGGCCGGGGAGCTGTTTTTT
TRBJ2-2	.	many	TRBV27	CASSSRGLGIKTGELFF	TGTGCCAGCAGTTCACGGGGTTTGGGAATCAAAACCGGGGAGCTGTTTTTT
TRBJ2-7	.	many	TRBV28	CASDKTGYEQYF	TGTGCCAGCGACAAGACAGGCTACGAGCAGTACTTC
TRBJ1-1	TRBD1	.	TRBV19	CASSIRQGNTEAFF	TGTGCCAGTAGTATCCGACAGGGCAACACTGAAGCTTTCTTT
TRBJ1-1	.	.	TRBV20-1	CSARDWGNTEAFF	TGCAGTGCTAGAGATTGGGGGAACACTGAAGCTTTCTTT
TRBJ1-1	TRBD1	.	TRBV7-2	CASSYPTGRNTEAFF	TGTGCCAGCAGCTACCCGACAGGGCGGAACACTGAAGCTTTCTTT
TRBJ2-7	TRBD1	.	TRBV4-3	CASSQDAPGQGIYEQYF	TGCGCCAGCAGCCAAGATGCGCCGGGACAGGGGATTTACGAGCAGTACTTC
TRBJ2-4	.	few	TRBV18	CASSPPGKAKNIQYF	TGTGCCAGCTCACCACCCGGGAAAGCCAAAAACATTCAGTACTTC
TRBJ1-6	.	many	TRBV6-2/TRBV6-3	CASSPGPSPLHF	TGTGCCAGCAGTCCCGGGCCTTCACCCCTCCACTTT
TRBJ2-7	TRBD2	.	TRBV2	CASSEDARLAAYEQYF	TGTGCCAGCAGTGAAGACGCTCGTCTAGCGGCCTACGAGCAGTACTTC
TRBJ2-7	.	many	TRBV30	CAWSIQTTRNEQYF	TGTGCCTGGAGTATCCAGACAACACGCAACGAGCAGTACTTC
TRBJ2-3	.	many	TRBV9	CASSVDLGTDTQYF	TGTGCCAGCAGCGTAGACCTGGGCACAGATACGCAGTATTTT
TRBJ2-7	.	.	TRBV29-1	CSVEGIGRYEQYF	TGCAGCGTTGAAGGAATAGGACGCTACGAGCAGTACTTC
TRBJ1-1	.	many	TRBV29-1	CSVLGGAGNTEAFF	TGCAGCGTCCTCGGGGGGGCTGGGAACACTGAAGCTTTCTTT
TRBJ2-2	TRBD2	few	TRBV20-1	CSAGRGLETGELFF	TGCAGTGCGGGTAGGGGACTAGAAACCGGGGAGCTGTTTTTT
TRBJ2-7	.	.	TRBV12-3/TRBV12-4	CASKRGGGEGYEQYF	TGTGCCAGCAAGAGGGGCGGAGGAGAGGGCTACGAGCAGTACTTC
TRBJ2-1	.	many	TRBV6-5	CASSYTYGYNEQFF	TGTGCCAGCAGTTACACCTACGGCTACAATGAGCAGTTCTTC
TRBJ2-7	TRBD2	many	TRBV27	CASSPSLAGVYEQYF	TGTGCCAGCAGTCCCTCCCTAGCGGGAGTCTACGAGCAGTACTTC
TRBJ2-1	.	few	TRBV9	CASSVDLTEQFF	TGTGCCAGCAGCGTTGATTTAACGGAGCAGTTCTTC
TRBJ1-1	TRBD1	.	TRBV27	CASRQGSGTEAFF	TGTGCCAGCAGACAGGGGAGCGGCACTGAAGCTTTCTTT
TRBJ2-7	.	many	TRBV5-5	CASSIRSNSYEQYF	TGTGCCAGCAGCATCCGATCTAACAGCTACGAGCAGTACTTC
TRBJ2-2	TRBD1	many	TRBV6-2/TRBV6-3	CASSSGSRTGWRRTGELFF	TGTGCCAGCAGTTCCGGTTCTAGGACAGGGTGGAGGCGGACCGGGGAGCTGTTTTTT
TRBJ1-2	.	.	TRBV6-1	CASRNRRAQHGYTF	TGTGCCAGCAGGAACCGCCGGGCTCAACACGGCTACACCTTC